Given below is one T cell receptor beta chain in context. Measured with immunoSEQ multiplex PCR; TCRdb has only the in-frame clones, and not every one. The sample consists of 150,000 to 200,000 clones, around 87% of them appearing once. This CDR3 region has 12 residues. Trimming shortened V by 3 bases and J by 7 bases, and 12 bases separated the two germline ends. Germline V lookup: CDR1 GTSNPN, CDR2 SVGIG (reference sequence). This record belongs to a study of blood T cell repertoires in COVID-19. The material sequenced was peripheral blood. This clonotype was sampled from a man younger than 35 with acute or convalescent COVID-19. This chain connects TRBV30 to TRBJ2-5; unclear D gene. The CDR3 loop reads CAWRSESGTQYF. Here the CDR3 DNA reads TGTGCCTGGAGGTCAGAGTCAGGGACCCAGTACTTC.